The 6 T cell receptor beta chains in this list originate from one sample, sequenced in a study of cytomegalovirus exposure and HLA in healthy donors. PCR employed 60 Vbeta and 13 Jbeta primers. Sequenced by immunoSEQ multiplex PCR; TCRdb stores in-frame clones only, minus some. The sample yields some 150,000 clones, about 79% seen once. Sequencing was done on a sample of PBMCs. Receptors originate from a male donor in good health and CMV-seronegative.

This clone was seen a handful of times. This chain joins TRBV30 and TRBJ1-2, with 9 bases that match TRBD1. Germline CDR1 and CDR2: GTSNPN and SVGIG (reference sequence). This CDR3 has 15 amino acids. The junction had 10 bases not matched to a gene; V was cut back by 3 bases and J by 5 bases. CDR3 in amino acids: CAWRVPGQGQYGYTF. Written as DNA, the CDR3 is TGTGCCTGGAGGGTCCCGGGACAGGGACAGTATGGCTACACCTTC.

This clone was seen once. Relative to the germline gene, one junction end is altered; a read error may explain this. V and J are TRBV6-5 and TRBJ1-5, with D possibly matching TRBD1 (6 bases). The germline CDR1 and CDR2 sequences are MNHEY and SVGAGI. This CDR3 spans 14 amino acids. The CDR3 sequence is CASSSRGGGQPRHF. CDR3 DNA: TGTGCCAGCAGTTCCAGGGGCGGGGGGCAGCCCCGGCATTTT.

The gene calls are TRBV7-9 and TRBJ1-1, with no clear D. Between the trimmed V and J ends, which lost 5 bases and 1 base, there was a span of 11 bases. The CDR3 extends over 14 amino acids. CDR1 is SEHNR, CDR2 FQNEAQ, per germline (reference sequence). The CDR3 reads CASSQQAGNTEAFF. The CDR3 coding sequence is TGTGCCAGCAGCCAGCAGGCCGGGAACACTGAAGCTTTCTTT.

This clone was seen once. The rearrangement joins TRBV9 to TRBJ2-7; 11 bases map to TRBD1. Germline V CDR1 and CDR2: SGDLS, YYNGEE. Trimming at V came to 4 bases and at J to 3 bases, leaving 9 bases not matched to a gene. CDR3 length: 16 residues. The CDR3 protein is CASSLDVGTGGYEQYF. CDR3 nucleotide sequence: TGTGCCAGCAGCTTAGATGTTGGGACAGGGGGCTACGAGCAGTACTTC. The full variable domain, rest sourced from reference TRBV9 and TRBJ2-7, is DSGVTQTPKHLITATGQRVTLRCSPRSGDLSVYWYQQSLDQGLQFLIQYYNGEERAKGNILERFSAQQFPDLHSELNLSSLELGDSALYFCASSLDVGTGGYEQYFGPGTRLTVT.

This clone came up a few times. The genes are TRBV7-3 and TRBJ1-1; tentatively, D is TRBD1 (5 bases). Trimming took off 1 base at V and 3 bases at J, with 9 bases between the two ends. This CDR3 is built from 14 residues. Germline V lookup: CDR1 SGHTA, CDR2 FQGTGA. The DNA of the CDR3 is TGTGCCAGCAGCTTAAAGGGGCAGGACACTGAAGCTTTCTTT. This codes for CASSLKGQDTEAFF.

The rearrangement uses TRBV13 and TRBJ2-2; D is possibly TRBD1 (6 bases). The V gene lost 5 bases and the J gene lost 5 bases, with 12 bases spanning the gap. CDR1 and CDR2 (germline): PRHDT, FYEKMQ (reference sequence). The CDR3 has 14 amino acids. The DNA for the CDR3 is TGTGCCAGCAGCCGGACCGGGACAACCGGGGAGCTGTTTTTT. As protein: CASSRTGTTGELFF.